This TCR beta chain was sequenced during a study of T-cell reconstitution after alpha-beta-depleted transplantation in children. Broader study findings: Counts and diversity of T cells one year after transplant came mostly from newly produced T cells.

The authors prepared the TCRbeta library with unique molecular identifiers. One entry per CDR3 protein, called by TCRdb with MiXCR from the PCR reads. The data hold around 960,000 distinct CDR3 sequences, with roughly 29% observed a single time. This CDR3 comprises 18 residues. V lost 3 bases, J lost 5 bases, and 19 bases stayed unmatched. In its sample, this clonotype was seen a few times. The antigen is unknown. Here the sequenced sample was PBMCs, mostly from graft donor cells, taken 360 days after TCRalphabeta/CD19-depleted stem cell transplant. This chain joins TRBV12-3 or TRBV12-4 and TRBJ2-7, with TRBD1 matching 7 bases. The receptor's source is a boy under two years old who had a stem cell transplant for SCID, so the T cells may come from the graft donor. CDR3 DNA sequence: TGTGCCAGCAGTTTTTCGGGCCAAGGACAGGTTGGAGTCGACGAGCAGTACTTC. This codes for CASSFSGQGQVGVDEQYF.